The T cell receptor (beta chain) under discussion was sequenced for a study of cytomegalovirus exposure and HLA in healthy donors. Primers included in the PCR were 60 Vbeta and 13 Jbeta primers. Only in-frame clones appear in the TCRdb table, and some are missing; sequencing was by immunoSEQ multiplex PCR. The top ten hold 1.7% of the sample, which has a few hundred thousand clones, around 90% seen once. V lost 5 bases and J lost 6, with 20 bases in between. Germline CDR1 and CDR2: SGHAT and FQNNGV. This CDR3 contains 17 residues. Material: PBMCs. The sequence derives from a girl aged 2 to 10 in good health and CMV-seronegative. This rearrangement joins TRBV11-2 to TRBJ1-6, with D possibly matching TRBD1 (6 bases). The CDR3 DNA is TGTGCCAGCAGCCCACCCCGGGGGGCCGGTAGTAATTCACCCCTCCACTTT. It yields the protein CASSPPRGAGSNSPLHF. The entire variable domain, with the rest obtained from reference TRBV11-2 and TRBJ1-6, is as follows: EAGVAQSPRYKIIEKRQSVAFWCNPISGHATLYWYQQILGQGPKLLIQFQNNGVVDDSQLPKDRFSAERLKGVDSTLKIQPAKLEDSAVYLCASSPPRGAGSNSPLHFGNGTRLTVT.